The 6 T cell receptor beta chains below come from one sample, sequenced in a study of cytomegalovirus exposure and HLA in healthy donors. Primers: 60 Vbeta forward and 13 Jbeta reverse. Measured with immunoSEQ multiplex PCR; TCRdb has only the in-frame clones, and not every one. The sample lists tens of thousands of clones, 75% to 85% occurring once. Material: PBMCs. Receptor source: a male donor in good health and CMV-seronegative.

This clone showed up just a few times. The V call is TRBV7-3, the J call TRBJ2-1; 8 bases agree with TRBD2. With V trimmed by 2 bases and J by 2 bases, 8 bases remained unmatched. The CDR3 length is 17 residues. The germline gives CDR1 SGHTA, CDR2 FQGTGA. CDR3 coding DNA: TGTGCCAGCAGCTTAGGGTCCGGGGGGGGCCCCTACAATGAGCAGTTCTTC. It translates to CASSLGSGGGPYNEQFF. The variable domain in full, with the rest retrieved from reference TRBV7-3 and TRBJ2-1, is GAGVSQTPSNKVTEKGKYVELRCDPISGHTALYWYRQSLGQGPEFLIYFQGTGAADDSGLPNDRFFAVRPEGSVSTLKIQRTERGDSAVYLCASSLGSGGGPYNEQFFGPGTRLTVL.

The chain is built from TRBV5-4 and TRBJ2-3; the match to TRBD2 covers 10 bases. CDR3 size: 15 residues. Germline CDR1 SGHNT, CDR2 YYREEE (reference sequence). V gave up 6 bases and J gave up 6 bases; unmatched junction bases: 10. CDR3: CASMVAGGLWDTQYF. The CDR3 region has the DNA TGTGCCAGCATGGTAGCGGGGGGACTTTGGGATACGCAGTATTTT.

The chain carries TRBV28 and TRBJ1-4; D gene uncertain. The V gene's germline CDR1 is MDHEN and CDR2 SYDVKM. V lost 6 bases and J 3 bases, leaving 14 bases between the germline ends. The CDR3 is made up of 15 amino acids. The CDR3 DNA is TGTGCCAGCAGAGATAGGGCGGGCCCTAATGAAAAACTGTTTTTT. It is translated as CASRDRAGPNEKLFF.

The genes are TRBV7-3 and TRBJ1-5; D call uncertain. This CDR3 comprises 14 residues. V was shortened by 0 bases and J by 2 bases, with 5 bases between the two germline ends. Germline V lookup: CDR1 SGHTA, CDR2 FQGTGA. The CDR3 nucleotides are TGTGCCAGCAGCTTAACGGCGGGCAATCAGCCCCAGCATTTT. Amino acids: CASSLTAGNQPQHF.

The genes are TRBV12-5 and TRBJ1-1; TRBD1 might be the D (5 bases). This CDR3 is 13 amino acids long. Looked up from germline, CDR1 is LGHNT and CDR2 is FRNRAP. Trimming shortened V by 7 bases and J by 6 bases, and 15 bases separated the two germline ends. The CDR3 spells CASEDSIRAEAFF. The CDR3 DNA reads TGTGCTAGTGAAGACAGTATTCGGGCTGAAGCTTTCTTT.

The chain employs TRBV13 and TRBJ2-1; 11 nucleotides line up with TRBD2. Germline V gene sequence: CDR1 PRHDT, CDR2 FYEKMQ (reference sequence). This CDR3 is 15 amino acids long. The V and J ends lost 5 bases and 3 bases, in that order; junction bases with no gene match: 3. CDR3 loop: CASSAGLAVYNEQFF. CDR3 DNA: TGTGCCAGCAGCGCGGGACTAGCGGTCTACAATGAGCAGTTCTTC. The full variable domain, in which reference TRBV13 and TRBJ2-1 provide the parts outside the CDR3, is AAGVIQSPRHLIKEKRETATLKCYPIPRHDTVYWYQQGPGQDPQFLISFYEKMQSDKGSIPDRFSAQQFSDYHSELNMSSLELGDSALYFCASSAGLAVYNEQFFGPGTRLTVL.